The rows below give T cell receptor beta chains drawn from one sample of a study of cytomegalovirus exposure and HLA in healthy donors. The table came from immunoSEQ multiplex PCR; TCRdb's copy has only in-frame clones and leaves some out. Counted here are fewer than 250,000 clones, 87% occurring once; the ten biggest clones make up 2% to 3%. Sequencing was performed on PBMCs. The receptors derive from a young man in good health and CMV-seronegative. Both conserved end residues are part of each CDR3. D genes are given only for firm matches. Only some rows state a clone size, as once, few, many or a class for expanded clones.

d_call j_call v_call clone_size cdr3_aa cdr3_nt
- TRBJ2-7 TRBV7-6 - CASSLGSQSSYEQYF TGTGCCAGCAGCCTCGGGTCCCAAAGCTCCTACGAGCAGTACTTC
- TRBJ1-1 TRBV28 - CASSLRGNTEAFF TGTGCCAGCAGTTTACGGGGAAACACTGAAGCTTTCTTT
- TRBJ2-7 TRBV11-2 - CASSFKATPTYEQYF TGTGCCAGCAGCTTTAAAGCCACCCCGACCTACGAGCAGTACTTC
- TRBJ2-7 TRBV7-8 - CASSLAGLQGIPYEQYF TGTGCCAGCAGCTTAGCCGGTTTACAGGGAATCCCCTACGAGCAGTACTTC
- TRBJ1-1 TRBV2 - CASNRDTNTEAFF TGTGCCAGCAATCGGGACACGAACACTGAAGCTTTCTTT
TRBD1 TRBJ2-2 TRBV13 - CASSPQGAGSSTGELFF TGTGCCAGCAGCCCACAGGGGGCGGGTTCCAGCACCGGGGAGCTGTTTTTT
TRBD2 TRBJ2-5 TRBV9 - CASSVTSGKETQYF TGTGCCAGCAGCGTCACTAGCGGTAAAGAGACCCAGTACTTC
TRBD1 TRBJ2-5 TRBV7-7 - CASSPNQGAWETQYF TGTGCTAGCAGCCCTAACCAGGGGGCCTGGGAGACCCAGTACTTC
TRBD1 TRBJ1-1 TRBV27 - CASSLPIGQGNTEAFF TGTGCCAGCAGTTTACCCATAGGACAGGGAAACACTGAAGCTTTCTTT
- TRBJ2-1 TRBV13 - CASTSPVQTSYNEQFF TGTGCCAGCACCTCTCCGGTTCAAACTTCCTACAATGAGCAGTTCTTC
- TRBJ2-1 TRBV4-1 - CASSQDEGGASYNEQFF TGCGCCAGCAGCCAAGATGAAGGCGGGGCCTCCTACAATGAGCAGTTCTTC
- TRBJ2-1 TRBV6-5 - CASSYSRGNEQFF TGTGCCAGCAGTTACTCGCGGGGAAATGAGCAGTTCTTC
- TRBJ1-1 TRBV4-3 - CASSLIRGSTEAFF TGCGCCAGCAGCCTAATTAGGGGGAGCACTGAAGCTTTCTTT
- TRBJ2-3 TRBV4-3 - CASSQDRRRGGTDTQYF TGCGCCAGCAGCCAAGATAGGCGCAGGGGGGGCACAGATACGCAGTATTTT
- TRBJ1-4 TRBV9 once CASSVGGGSGEKLFF TGTGCCAGCAGCGTAGGGGGAGGAAGCGGGGAAAAACTGTTTTTT
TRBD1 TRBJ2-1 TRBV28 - CASIHFSGTGINEQFF TGTGCCAGCATTCATTTCTCCGGGACAGGGATTAATGAGCAGTTCTTC
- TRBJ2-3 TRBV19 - CASSTHGGYTDTQYF TGTGCCAGTAGTACCCACGGGGGTTACACAGATACGCAGTATTTT
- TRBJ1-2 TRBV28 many CASSLRALYGYTF TGTGCCAGCAGTTTGCGGGCCTTATATGGCTACACCTTC
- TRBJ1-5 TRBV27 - CASSLGRNQPQHF TGTGCCAGCAGTTTAGGCAGGAATCAGCCCCAGCATTTT
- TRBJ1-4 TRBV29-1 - CSAATGSNEKLFF TGCAGCGCAGCGACAGGTTCTAATGAAAAACTGTTTTTT
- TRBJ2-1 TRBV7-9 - CASSPLADFYNEQFF TGTGCCAGCAGTCCCCTGGCGGATTTCTACAATGAGCAGTTCTTC
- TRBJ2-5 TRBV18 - CASSGAYAGETQYF TGTGCCAGCTCCGGCGCCTACGCGGGGGAGACCCAGTACTTC
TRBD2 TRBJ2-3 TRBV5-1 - CASKDSGATDTQYF TGCGCCAGCAAGGATAGCGGGGCAACAGATACGCAGTATTTT
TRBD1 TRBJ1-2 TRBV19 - CASVPRTNRGDYGYTF TGTGCCAGTGTTCCCAGAACCAACAGGGGGGACTATGGCTACACCTTC
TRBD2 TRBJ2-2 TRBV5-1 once CASSLGLAGDITGELFF TGCGCCAGCAGCTTGGGACTAGCGGGGGATATCACCGGGGAGCTGTTTTTT
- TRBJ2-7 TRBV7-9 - CASSQSLTGYEQYF TGTGCCAGCAGCCAATCCCTCACGGGCTACGAGCAGTACTTC
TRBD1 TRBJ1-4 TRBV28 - CATSSGQGWEKLFF TGTGCCACCTCCTCGGGACAGGGTTGGGAAAAACTGTTTTTT
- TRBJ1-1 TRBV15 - CATSSVMNTEAFF TGTGCCACCAGCTCGGTCATGAACACTGAAGCTTTCTTT
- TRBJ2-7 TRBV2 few CASSATESSYEQYF TGTGCCAGCAGTGCGACAGAGAGCTCCTACGAGCAGTACTTC